This paragraph reports one T cell receptor (beta chain). Its antigen is still unknown. The data derive from a study of T cell responses to AZD1222 COVID-19 vaccine. Overall study: Combined were second doses at about 4 or about 12 weeks. Overall study results and limits: Unmutated variant regions are reportedly the target of nearly half of TCRs that are spike-specific.

Assay: immunoSEQ multiplex PCR; the TCRdb copy retains only in-frame clones and omits some. The data hold about 190,000 clones, with 80% to 90% observed a single time. The CDR3 loop spans 17 amino acids. CDR1 and CDR2 (germline): SGHRS, YFSETQ. V was clipped by 0 bases and J by 0 bases, with 14 bases between them. The chain combines TRBV5-1 with TRBJ2-3; tentatively, D is TRBD2 (5 bases). Source: peripheral blood, taken on day 0 of AZD1222 vaccination. This receptor was taken from an adult in good health. The chain's CDR3 is CASSLEQHAGSTDTQYF. As DNA, the CDR3 is TGCGCCAGCAGCTTGGAGCAGCATGCGGGTAGCACAGATACGCAGTATTTT.